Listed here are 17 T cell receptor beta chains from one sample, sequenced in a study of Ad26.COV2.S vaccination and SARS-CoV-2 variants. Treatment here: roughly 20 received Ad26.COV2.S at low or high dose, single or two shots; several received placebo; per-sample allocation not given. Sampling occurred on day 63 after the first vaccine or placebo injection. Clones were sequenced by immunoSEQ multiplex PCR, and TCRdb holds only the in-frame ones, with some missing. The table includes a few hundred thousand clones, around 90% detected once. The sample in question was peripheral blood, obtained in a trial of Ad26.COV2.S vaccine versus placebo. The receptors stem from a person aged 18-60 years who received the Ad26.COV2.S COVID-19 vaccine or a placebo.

CDR3 nucleotide sequence: TGCAGCGTTGAAGGGGGCAAATCGAACACTGAAGCTTTCTTT. It translates to CSVEGGKSNTEAFF. The V and J genes are TRBV29-1 and TRBJ1-1; maybe TRBD1 (5 bases). V lost 1 base and J 1 base, leaving 10 bases between the germline ends. Germline loops: CDR1 SQVTM, CDR2 ANQGSEA. The CDR3 length is 14 residues.

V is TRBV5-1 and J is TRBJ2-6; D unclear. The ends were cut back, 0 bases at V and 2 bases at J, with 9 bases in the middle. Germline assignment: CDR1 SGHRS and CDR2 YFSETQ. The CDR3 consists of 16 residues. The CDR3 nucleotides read TGCGCCAGCAGCTTGGCCGGCCGCACTGGGGCCAACGTCCTGACTTTC. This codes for CASSLAGRTGANVLTF.

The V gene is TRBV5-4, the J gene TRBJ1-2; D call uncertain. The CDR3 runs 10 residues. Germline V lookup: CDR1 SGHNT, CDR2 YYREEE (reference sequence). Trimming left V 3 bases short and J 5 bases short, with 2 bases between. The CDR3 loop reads CASSSYGYTF. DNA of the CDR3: TGTGCCAGCAGCTCGTATGGCTACACCTTC.

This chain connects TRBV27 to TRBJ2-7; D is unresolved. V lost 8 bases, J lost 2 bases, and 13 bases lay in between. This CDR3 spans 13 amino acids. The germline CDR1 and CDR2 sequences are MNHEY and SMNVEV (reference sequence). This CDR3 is CASRSPWPYEQYF. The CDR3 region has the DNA TGTGCCAGCCGGTCCCCGTGGCCCTACGAGCAGTACTTC.

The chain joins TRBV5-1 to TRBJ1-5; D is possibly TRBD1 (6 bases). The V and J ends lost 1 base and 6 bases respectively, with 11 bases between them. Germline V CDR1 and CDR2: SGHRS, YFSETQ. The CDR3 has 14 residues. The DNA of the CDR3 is TGCGCCAGCAGCTTGAGGGGGGAGGGTCAGCCCCAGCATTTT. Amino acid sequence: CASSLRGEGQPQHF. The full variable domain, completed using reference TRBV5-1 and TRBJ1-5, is KAGVTQTPRYLIKTRGQQVTLSCSPISGHRSVSWYQQTPGQGLQFLFEYFSETQRNKGNFPGRFSGRQFSNSRSEMNVSTLELGDSALYLCASSLRGEGQPQHFGDGTRLSIL.

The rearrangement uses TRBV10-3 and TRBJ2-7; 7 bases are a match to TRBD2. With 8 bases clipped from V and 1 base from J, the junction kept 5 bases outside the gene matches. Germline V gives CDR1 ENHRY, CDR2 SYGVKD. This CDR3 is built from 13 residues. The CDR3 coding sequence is TGTGCCATCGGTCCTAGCGGTTCCTACGAGCAGTACTTC. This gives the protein CAIGPSGSYEQYF.

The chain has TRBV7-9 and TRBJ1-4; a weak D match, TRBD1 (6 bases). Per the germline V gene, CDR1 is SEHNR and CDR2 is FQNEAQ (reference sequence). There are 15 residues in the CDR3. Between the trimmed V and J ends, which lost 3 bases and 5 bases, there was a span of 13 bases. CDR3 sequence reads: CASSFHQGINEKLFF. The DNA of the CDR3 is TGTGCCAGCAGCTTTCACCAGGGGATCAATGAAAAACTGTTTTTT.

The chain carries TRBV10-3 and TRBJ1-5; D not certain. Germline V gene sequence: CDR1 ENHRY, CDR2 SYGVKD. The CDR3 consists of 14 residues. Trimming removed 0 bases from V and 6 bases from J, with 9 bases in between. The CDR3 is CAISESANAQPQHF. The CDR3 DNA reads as TGTGCCATCAGTGAGTCGGCTAACGCTCAGCCCCAGCATTTT.

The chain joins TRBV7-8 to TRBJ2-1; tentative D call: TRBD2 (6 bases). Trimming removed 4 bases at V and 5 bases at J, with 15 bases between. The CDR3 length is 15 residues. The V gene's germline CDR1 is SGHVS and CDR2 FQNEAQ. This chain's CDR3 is CASSSRDFGNNEQFF. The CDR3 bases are TGTGCCAGCAGCTCCCGGGACTTCGGGAACAATGAGCAGTTCTTC.

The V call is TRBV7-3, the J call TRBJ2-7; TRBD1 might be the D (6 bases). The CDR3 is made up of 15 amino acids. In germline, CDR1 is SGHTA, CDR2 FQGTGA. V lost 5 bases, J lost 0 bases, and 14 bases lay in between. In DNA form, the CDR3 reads TGTGCCAGCAGCCCACAGGGATCCGGCTCCTACGAGCAGTACTTC. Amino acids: CASSPQGSGSYEQYF.

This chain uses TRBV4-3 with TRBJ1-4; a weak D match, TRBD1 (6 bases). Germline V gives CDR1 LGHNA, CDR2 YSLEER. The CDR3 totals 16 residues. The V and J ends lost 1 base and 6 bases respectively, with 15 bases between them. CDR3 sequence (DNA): TGCGCCAGCAGCCAAGCCACAACAGGGATGGATGAAAAACTGTTTTTT. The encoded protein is CASSQATTGMDEKLFF.

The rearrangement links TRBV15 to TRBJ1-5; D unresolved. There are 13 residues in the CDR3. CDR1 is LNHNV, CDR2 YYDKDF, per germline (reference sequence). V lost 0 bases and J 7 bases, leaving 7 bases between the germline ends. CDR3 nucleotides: TGTGCCACCAGCAGAGAGGGTGGGCAGCCCCAGCATTTT. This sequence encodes CATSREGGQPQHF.

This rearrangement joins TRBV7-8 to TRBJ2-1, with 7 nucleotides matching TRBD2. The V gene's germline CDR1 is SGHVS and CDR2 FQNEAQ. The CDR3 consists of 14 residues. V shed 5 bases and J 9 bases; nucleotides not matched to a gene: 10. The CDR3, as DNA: TGTGCCAGCAGCCTATCTACAGCGGGAATTGAGCAGTTCTTC. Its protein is CASSLSTAGIEQFF.

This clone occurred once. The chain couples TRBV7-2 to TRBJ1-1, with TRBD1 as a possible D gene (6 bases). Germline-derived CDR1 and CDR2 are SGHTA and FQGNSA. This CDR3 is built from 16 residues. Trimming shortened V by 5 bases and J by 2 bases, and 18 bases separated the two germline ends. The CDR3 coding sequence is TGTGCCAGCAGCCACCGGTGGACAGTCATTAACACTGAAGCTTTCTTT. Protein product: CASSHRWTVINTEAFF.

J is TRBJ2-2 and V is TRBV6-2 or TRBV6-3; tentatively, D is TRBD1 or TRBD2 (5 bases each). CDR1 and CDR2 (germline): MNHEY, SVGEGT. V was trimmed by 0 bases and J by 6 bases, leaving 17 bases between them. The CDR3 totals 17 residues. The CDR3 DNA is TGTGCCAGCAGTTACTCTGGGGCCGGGGCGTTGGCCGGGGAGCTGTTTTTT. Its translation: CASSYSGAGALAGELFF.

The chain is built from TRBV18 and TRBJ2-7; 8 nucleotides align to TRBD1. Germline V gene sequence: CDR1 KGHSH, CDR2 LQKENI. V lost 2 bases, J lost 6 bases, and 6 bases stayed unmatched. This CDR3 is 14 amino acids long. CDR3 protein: CASSPGQGSGEQYF. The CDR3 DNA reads TGTGCCAGCTCACCAGGACAGGGTTCAGGCGAGCAGTACTTC.

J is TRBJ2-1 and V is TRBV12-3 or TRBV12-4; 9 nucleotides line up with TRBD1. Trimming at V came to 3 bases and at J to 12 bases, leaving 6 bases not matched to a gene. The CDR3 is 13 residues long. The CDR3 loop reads CASSFGLQGAQFF. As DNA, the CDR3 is TGTGCCAGCAGTTTCGGCCTACAGGGGGCGCAGTTCTTC.